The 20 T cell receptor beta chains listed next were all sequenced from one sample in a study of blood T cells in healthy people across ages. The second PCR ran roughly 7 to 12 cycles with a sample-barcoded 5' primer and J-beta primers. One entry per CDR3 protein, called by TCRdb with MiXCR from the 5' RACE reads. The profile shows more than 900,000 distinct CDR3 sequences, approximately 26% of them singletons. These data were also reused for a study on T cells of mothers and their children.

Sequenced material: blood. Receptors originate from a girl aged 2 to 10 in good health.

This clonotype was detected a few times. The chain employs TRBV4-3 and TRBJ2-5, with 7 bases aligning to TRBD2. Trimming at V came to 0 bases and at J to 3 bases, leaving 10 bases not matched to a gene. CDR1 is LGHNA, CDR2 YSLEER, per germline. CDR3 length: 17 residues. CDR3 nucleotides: TGCGCCAGCAGCCAAGAGAGATGGCGGGGGACTAAAGAGACCCAGTACTTC. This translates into CASSQERWRGTKETQYF.

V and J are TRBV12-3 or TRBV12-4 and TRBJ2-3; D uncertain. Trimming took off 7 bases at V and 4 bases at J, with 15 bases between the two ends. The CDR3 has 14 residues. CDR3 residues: CASTLRDGADTQYF. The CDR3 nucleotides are TGTGCCAGCACCCTTAGGGATGGCGCAGATACGCAGTATTTT.

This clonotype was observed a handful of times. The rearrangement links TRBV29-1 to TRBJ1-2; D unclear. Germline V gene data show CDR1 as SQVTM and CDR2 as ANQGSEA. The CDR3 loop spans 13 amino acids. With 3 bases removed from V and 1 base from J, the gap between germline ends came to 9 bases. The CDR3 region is CSVESQDNYGYTF. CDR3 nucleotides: TGCAGCGTTGAGTCCCAGGATAACTATGGCTACACCTTC.

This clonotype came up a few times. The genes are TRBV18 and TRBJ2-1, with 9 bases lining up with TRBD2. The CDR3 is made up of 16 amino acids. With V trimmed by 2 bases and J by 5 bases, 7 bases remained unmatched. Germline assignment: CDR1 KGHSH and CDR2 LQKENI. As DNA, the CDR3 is TGTGCCAGCTCACCATCAGGCGGGAGGGCGAACAATGAGCAGTTCTTC. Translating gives CASSPSGGRANNEQFF. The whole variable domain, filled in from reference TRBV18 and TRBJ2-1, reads NAGVMQNPRHLVRRRGQEARLRCSPMKGHSHVYWYRQLPEEGLKFMVYLQKENIIDESGMPKERFSAEFPKEGPSILRIQQVVRGDSAAYFCASSPSGGRANNEQFFGPGTRLTVL.

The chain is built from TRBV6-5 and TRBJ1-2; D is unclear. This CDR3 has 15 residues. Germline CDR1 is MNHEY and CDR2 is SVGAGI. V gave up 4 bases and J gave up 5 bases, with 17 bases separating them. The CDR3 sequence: CASSFTFPPSYGYTF. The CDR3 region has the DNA TGTGCCAGCAGTTTCACATTTCCCCCTTCATATGGCTACACCTTC.

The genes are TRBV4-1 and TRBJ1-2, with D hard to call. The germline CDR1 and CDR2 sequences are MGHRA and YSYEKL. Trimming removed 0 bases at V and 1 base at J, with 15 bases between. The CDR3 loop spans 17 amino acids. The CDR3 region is CASSQDSGISLNYGYTF. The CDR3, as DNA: TGCGCCAGCAGCCAAGATTCGGGAATATCTCTTAACTATGGCTACACCTTC.

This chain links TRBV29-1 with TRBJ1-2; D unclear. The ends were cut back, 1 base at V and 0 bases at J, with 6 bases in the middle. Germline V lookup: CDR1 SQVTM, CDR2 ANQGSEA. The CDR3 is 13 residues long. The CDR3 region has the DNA TGCAGCGTTGAAGTTGTTACTAACTATGGCTACACCTTC. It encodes CSVEVVTNYGYTF.

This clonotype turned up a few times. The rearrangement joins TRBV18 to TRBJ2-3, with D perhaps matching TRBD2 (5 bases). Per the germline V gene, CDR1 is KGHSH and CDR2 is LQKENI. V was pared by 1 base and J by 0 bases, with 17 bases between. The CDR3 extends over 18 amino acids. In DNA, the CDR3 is TGTGCCAGCTCACCACTCCGGACTTTCCAGACTAGCACAGATACGCAGTATTTT. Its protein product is CASSPLRTFQTSTDTQYF.

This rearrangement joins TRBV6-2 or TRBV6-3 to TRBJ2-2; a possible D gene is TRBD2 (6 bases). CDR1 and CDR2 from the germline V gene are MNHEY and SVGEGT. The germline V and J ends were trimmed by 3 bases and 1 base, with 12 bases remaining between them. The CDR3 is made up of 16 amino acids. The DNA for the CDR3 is TGTGCCAGCAGTTATTGGGGACTGGAGAACACCGGGGAGCTGTTTTTT. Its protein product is CASSYWGLENTGELFF.

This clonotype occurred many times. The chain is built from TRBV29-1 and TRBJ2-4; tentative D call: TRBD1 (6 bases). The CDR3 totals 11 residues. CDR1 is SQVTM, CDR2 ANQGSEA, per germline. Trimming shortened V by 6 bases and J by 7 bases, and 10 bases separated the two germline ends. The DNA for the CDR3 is TGCAGCGTGGCAGGGGAGAACATTCAGTACTTC. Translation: CSVAGENIQYF.

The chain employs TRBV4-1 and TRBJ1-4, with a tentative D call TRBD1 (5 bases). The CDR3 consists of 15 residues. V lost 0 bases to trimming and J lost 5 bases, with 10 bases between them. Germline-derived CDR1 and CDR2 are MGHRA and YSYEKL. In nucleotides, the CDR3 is TGCGCCAGCAGCCAAGATGGGGCAGGGAATGAAAAACTGTTTTTT. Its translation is CASSQDGAGNEKLFF.

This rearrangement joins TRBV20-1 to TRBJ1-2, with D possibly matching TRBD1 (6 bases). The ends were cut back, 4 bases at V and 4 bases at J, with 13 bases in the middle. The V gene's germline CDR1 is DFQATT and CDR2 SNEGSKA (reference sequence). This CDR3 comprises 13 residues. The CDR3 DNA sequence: TGCAGTGCTACAGAGGGGGGCGGCTATGGCTACACCTTC. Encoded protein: CSATEGGGYGYTF.

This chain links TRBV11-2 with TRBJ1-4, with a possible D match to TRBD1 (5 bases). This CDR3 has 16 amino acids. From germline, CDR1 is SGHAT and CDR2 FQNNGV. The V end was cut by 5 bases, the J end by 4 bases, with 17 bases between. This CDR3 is CASSNPGGELNEKLFF. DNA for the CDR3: TGTGCCAGCAGCAACCCCGGGGGGGAGCTTAATGAAAAACTGTTTTTT.

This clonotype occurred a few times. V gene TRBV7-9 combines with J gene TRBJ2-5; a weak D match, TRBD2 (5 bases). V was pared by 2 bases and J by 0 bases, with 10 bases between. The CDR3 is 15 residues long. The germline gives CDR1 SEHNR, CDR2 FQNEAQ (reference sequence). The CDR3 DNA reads TGTGCCAGCAGCTTATCAATAGCGAACCAAGAGACCCAGTACTTC. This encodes CASSLSIANQETQYF.

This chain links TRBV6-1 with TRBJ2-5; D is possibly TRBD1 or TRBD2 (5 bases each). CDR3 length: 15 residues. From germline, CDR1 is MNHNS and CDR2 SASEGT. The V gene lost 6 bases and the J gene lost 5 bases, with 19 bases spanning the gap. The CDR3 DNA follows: TGTGCCAGCAGCCTCCGGGACCGCTCGTTGGAGACCCAGTACTTC. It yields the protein CASSLRDRSLETQYF.

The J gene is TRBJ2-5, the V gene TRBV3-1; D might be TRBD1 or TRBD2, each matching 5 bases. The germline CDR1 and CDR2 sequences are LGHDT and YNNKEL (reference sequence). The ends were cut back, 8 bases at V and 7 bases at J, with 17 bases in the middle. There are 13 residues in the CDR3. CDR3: CASDIGDGGTQYF. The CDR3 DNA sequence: TGTGCCAGCGATATCGGGGACGGCGGGACCCAGTACTTC.

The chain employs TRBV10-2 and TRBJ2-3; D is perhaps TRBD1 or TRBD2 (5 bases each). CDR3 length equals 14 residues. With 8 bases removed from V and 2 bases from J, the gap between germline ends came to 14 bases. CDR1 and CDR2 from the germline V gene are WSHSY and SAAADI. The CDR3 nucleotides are TGCGCCAGCTCGTACGGGGCCATCACAGATACGCAGTATTTT. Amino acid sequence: CASSYGAITDTQYF.

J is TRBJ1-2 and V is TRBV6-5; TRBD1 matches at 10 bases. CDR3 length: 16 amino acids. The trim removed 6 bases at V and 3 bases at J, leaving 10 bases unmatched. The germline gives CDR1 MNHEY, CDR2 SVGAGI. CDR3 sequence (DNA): TGTGCCAGCAGCCGGGACAGGGGCCCCTACTACTATGGCTACACCTTC. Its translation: CASSRDRGPYYYGYTF.

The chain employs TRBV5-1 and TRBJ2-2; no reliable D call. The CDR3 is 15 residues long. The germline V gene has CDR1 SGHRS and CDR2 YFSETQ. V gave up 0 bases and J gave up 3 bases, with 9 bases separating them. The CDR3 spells CASSLEPLYTGELFF. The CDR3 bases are TGCGCCAGCAGCTTGGAACCTCTTTACACCGGGGAGCTGTTTTTT.

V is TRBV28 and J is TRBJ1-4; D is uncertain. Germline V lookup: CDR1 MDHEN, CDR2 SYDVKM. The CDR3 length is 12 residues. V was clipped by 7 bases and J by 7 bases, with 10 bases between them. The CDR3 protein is CASTKTGEKLFF. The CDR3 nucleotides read TGTGCCAGCACCAAAACGGGTGAAAAACTGTTTTTT. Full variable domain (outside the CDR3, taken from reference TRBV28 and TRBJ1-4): DVKVTQSSRYLVKRTGEKVFLECVQDMDHENMFWYRQDPGLGLRLIYFSYDVKMKEKGDIPEGYSVSREKKERFSLILESASTNQTSMYLCASTKTGEKLFFGSGTQLSVL.